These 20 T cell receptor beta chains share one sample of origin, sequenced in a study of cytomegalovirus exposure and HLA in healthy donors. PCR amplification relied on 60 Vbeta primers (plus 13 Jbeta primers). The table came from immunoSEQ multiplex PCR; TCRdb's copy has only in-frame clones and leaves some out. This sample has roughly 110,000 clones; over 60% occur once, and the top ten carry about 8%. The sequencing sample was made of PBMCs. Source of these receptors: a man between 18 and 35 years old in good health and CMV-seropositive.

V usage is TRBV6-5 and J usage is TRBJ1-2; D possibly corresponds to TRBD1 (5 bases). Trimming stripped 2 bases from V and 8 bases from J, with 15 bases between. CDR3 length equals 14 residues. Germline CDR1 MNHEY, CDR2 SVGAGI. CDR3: CASSYDRNSAGYTF. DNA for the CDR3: TGTGCCAGCAGTTACGACAGAAATTCGGCCGGCTACACCTTC.

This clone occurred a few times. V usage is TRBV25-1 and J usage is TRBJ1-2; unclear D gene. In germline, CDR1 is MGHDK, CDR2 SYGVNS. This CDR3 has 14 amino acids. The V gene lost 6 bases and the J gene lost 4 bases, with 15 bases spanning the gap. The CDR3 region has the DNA TGTGCCAGCAGCCACTCGGGTAATGGCTATGGCTACACCTTC. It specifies CASSHSGNGYGYTF.

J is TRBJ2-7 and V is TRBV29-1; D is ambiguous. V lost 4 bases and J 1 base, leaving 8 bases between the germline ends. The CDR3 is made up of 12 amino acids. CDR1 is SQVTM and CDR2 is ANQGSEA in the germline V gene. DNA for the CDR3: TGCAGCGTTGGCAGGAATTCCTACGAGCAGTACTTC. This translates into CSVGRNSYEQYF.

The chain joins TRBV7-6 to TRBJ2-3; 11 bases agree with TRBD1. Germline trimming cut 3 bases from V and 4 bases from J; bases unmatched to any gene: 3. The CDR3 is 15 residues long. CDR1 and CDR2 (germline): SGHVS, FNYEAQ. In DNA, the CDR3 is TGTGCCAGCAGCTTCCGGGACAGGGGGGCAGATACGCAGTATTTT. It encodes CASSFRDRGADTQYF.

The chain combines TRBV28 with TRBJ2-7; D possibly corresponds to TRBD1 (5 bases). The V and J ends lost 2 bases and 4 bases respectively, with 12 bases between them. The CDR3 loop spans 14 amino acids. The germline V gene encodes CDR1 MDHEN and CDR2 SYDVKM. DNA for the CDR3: TGTGCCAGCAGTTTAGGGGCTAGACATTACGAGCAGTACGTC. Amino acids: CASSLGARHYEQYV.

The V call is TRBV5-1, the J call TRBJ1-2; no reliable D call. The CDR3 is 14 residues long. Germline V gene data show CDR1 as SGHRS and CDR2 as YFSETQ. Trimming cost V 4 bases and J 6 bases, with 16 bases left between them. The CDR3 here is CASSPTSDNHGYTF. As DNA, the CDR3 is TGCGCCAGCAGCCCGACCTCAGACAACCATGGCTACACCTTC.

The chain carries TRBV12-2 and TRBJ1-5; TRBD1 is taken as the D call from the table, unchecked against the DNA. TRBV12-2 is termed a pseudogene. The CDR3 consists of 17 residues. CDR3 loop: CASRLSDRWRGNQPQHF. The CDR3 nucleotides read TGTGCAAGTCGCTTATCGGACAGGTGGCGGGGCAATCAGCCCCAGCATTTT.

CDR3 bases: TGCGCCAGCACCACTAGCGGGGGGGTGAATGAGCAGTTCTTC. Amino acid sequence: CASTTSGGVNEQFF. This chain connects TRBV10-2 to TRBJ2-1, with 13 bases aligning to TRBD2. From germline, CDR1 is WSHSY and CDR2 SAAADI. The J segment lost 7 bases and the V segment lost 7 bases, leaving 4 bases of the junction unmatched. The CDR3 has 14 amino acids.

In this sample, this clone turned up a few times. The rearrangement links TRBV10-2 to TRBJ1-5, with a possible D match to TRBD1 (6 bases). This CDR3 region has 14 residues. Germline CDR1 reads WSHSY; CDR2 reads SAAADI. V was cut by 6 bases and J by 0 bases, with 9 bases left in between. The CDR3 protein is CASRKDSSNQPQHF. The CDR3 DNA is TGCGCCAGCAGGAAGGACAGTAGCAATCAGCCCCAGCATTTT.

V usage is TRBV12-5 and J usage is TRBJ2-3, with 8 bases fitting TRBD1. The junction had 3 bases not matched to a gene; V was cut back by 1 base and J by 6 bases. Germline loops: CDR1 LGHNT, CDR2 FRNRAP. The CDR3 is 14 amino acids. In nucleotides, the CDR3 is TGTGCTAGTGGTTTGGGGCAGGGGGCCGATACGCAGTATTTT. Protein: CASGLGQGADTQYF.

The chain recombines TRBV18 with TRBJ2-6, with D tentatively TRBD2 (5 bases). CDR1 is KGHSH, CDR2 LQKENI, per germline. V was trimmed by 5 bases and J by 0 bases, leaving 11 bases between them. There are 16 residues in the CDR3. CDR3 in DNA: TGTGCCAGCTCAGGCATGGGGAGCTCTGGGGCCAACGTCCTGACTTTC. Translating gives CASSGMGSSGANVLTF.

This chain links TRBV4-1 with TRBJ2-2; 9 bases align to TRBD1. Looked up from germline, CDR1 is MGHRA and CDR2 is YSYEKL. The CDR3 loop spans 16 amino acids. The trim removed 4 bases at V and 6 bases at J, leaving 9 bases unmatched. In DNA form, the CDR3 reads TGCGCCAGCAGCCTCGACGGGACAGGGTACGCCGGGGAGCTGTTTTTT. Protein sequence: CASSLDGTGYAGELFF.

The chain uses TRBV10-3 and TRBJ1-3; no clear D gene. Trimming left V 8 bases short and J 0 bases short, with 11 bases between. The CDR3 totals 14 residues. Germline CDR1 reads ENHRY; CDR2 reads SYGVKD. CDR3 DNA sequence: TGTGCCATCCAAAGCACCGTCTCTGGAAACACCATATATTTT. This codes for CAIQSTVSGNTIYF.

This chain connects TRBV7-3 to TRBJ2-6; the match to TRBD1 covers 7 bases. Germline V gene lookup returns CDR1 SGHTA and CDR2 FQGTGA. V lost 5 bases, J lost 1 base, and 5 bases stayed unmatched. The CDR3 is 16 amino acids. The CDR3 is CASSPQTGSGANVLTF. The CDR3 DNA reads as TGTGCCAGCAGCCCACAGACAGGGTCTGGGGCCAACGTCCTGACTTTC.

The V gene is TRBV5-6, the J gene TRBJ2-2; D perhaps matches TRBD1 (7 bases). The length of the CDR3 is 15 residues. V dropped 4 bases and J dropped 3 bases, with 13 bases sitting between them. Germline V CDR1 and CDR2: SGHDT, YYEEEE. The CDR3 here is CASSRGTDYTGELFF. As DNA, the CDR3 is TGTGCCAGCAGCCGGGGGACAGACTACACCGGGGAGCTGTTTTTT.

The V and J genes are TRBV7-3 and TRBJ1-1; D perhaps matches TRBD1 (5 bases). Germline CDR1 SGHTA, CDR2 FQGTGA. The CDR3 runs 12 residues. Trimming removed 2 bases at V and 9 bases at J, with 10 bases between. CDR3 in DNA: TGTGCCAGCAGCTTAGCAAAGGGGAAAGCTTTCTTT. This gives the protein CASSLAKGKAFF.

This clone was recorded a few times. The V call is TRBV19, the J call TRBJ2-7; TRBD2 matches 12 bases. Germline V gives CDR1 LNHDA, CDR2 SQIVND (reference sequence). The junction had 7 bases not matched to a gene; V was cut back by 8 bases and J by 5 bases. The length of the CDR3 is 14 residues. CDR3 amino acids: CASALTSGGHEQYV. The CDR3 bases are TGTGCCAGTGCTTTGACTAGCGGGGGACACGAGCAGTACGTC.

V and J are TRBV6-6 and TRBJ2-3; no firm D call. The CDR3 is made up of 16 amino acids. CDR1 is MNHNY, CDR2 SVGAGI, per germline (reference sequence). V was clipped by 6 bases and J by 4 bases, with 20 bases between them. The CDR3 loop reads CASRTHLDLLADTQYF. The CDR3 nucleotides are TGTGCCAGCAGGACCCATCTAGATCTCTTGGCAGATACGCAGTATTTT.

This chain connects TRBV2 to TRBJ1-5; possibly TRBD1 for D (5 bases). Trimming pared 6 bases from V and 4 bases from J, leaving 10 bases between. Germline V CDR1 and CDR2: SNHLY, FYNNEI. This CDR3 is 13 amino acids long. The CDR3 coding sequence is TGTGCCAGCAGCTTAGGGGAAAATCAGCCCCAGCATTTT. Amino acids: CASSLGENQPQHF.

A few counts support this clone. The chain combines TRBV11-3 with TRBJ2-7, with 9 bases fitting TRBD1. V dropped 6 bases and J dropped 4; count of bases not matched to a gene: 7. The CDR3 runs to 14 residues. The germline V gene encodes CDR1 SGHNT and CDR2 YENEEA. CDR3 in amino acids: CASRKGQGRYEQYF. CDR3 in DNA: TGTGCCAGCAGGAAGGGACAGGGAAGGTACGAGCAGTACTTC.